Listed below are T cell receptor beta chains from one sample, sequenced in a study of cytomegalovirus exposure and HLA in healthy donors. Only in-frame clones appear in the TCRdb table, and some are missing; sequencing was by immunoSEQ multiplex PCR. The sample shows around 200,000 clones, over 75% of them seen only once. Sequenced input: PBMCs. Receptors were obtained from a girl under 10 years old in good health and CMV-seronegative. Both conserved end residues are part of each CDR3. Fields, in order: clone size, J gene, D gene, CDR3 length, V gene, CDR3 protein, CDR3 DNA. The D gene is left open where the match is weak. A clone size is listed for some rows: how often the clone was seen (once, few, many), or a class if it is expanded.

size: once
J: TRBJ2-7
D: -
length: 14
V: TRBV19
CDR3: CASSMGGQNDEQYF
DNA: TGTGCCAGTAGTATGGGGGGGCAGAACGACGAGCAGTACTTC

size: -
J: TRBJ2-3
D: -
length: 15
V: TRBV4-1
CDR3: CASSQLDLGGDTQYF
DNA: TGCGCCAGCAGCCAACTAGACTTGGGTGGAGATACGCAGTATTTT

size: -
J: TRBJ2-5
D: -
length: 12
V: TRBV5-1
CDR3: CASSFQGETQYF
DNA: TGCGCCAGCAGCTTCCAGGGTGAGACCCAGTACTTC

size: -
J: TRBJ1-5
D: -
length: 14
V: TRBV19
CDR3: CATCPQGRSQPQHF
DNA: TGTGCCACTTGCCCGCAGGGTCGGAGTCAGCCCCAGCATTTT

size: -
J: TRBJ1-3
D: -
length: 17
V: TRBV5-1
CDR3: CASSPSFTRGSGNTIYF
DNA: TGCGCCAGCAGCCCCAGCTTCACACGGGGGTCTGGAAACACCATATATTTT

size: few
J: TRBJ2-3
D: -
length: 14
V: TRBV5-4
CDR3: CASSQRRERDTQYF
DNA: TGTGCCAGCAGCCAAAGACGGGAGAGAGATACGCAGTATTTT

size: -
J: TRBJ2-2
D: TRBD2
length: 15
V: TRBV5-1
CDR3: CASRPGLGGTGELFF
DNA: TGCGCCAGCAGACCGGGACTAGGGGGGACCGGGGAGCTGTTTTTT

size: -
J: TRBJ1-3
D: -
length: 13
V: TRBV2
CDR3: CASRMAPGNTIYF
DNA: TGTGCCAGCAGAATGGCTCCGGGAAACACCATATATTTT

size: -
J: TRBJ2-7
D: -
length: 16
V: TRBV27
CDR3: CASSLSSLGGAYEQYF
DNA: TGTGCCAGCAGTTTATCTAGCTTGGGCGGGGCCTACGAGCAGTACTTC

size: -
J: TRBJ1-5
D: TRBD1
length: 17
V: TRBV19
CDR3: CASSISQGARSNQPQHF
DNA: TGTGCCAGTAGTATATCACAGGGGGCGAGGAGCAATCAGCCCCAGCATTTT

size: -
J: TRBJ2-3
D: -
length: 17
V: TRBV4-1
CDR3: CASSQGRDSSRPDTQYF
DNA: TGCGCCAGCAGCCAAGGCCGGGATTCTAGCCGTCCAGATACGCAGTATTTT

size: -
J: TRBJ1-4
D: -
length: 14
V: TRBV18
CDR3: CASSPVREGEKLFF
DNA: TGTGCCAGCTCACCAGTTCGGGAGGGGGAAAAACTGTTTTTT

size: -
J: TRBJ2-7
D: -
length: 16
V: TRBV5-1
CDR3: CASSLAWSRASYEQYF
DNA: TGCGCCAGCAGCTTGGCCTGGAGCAGGGCATCCTACGAGCAGTACTTC

size: -
J: TRBJ2-1
D: TRBD2
length: 14
V: TRBV11-2
CDR3: CASSSTSAYNEQFF
DNA: TGTGCCAGCAGTTCGACTAGCGCCTACAATGAGCAGTTCTTC

size: -
J: TRBJ2-3
D: -
length: 13
V: TRBV6-4
CDR3: CASSDAAGMTQYF
DNA: TGTGCCAGCAGTGACGCGGCGGGGATGACGCAGTATTTT

size: -
J: TRBJ1-6
D: -
length: 15
V: TRBV15
CDR3: CATSRDLGVNSPLHF
DNA: TGTGCCACCAGCAGAGATTTAGGGGTGAATTCACCCCTCCACTTT

size: -
J: TRBJ1-5
D: -
length: 18
V: TRBV19
CDR3: CASSIDPQWTLSNQPQHF
DNA: TGTGCCAGTAGTATAGATCCCCAATGGACACTTAGCAATCAGCCCCAGCATTTT

size: -
J: TRBJ1-1
D: -
length: 13
V: TRBV18
CDR3: CASSPQPDTEAFF
DNA: TGTGCCAGCTCACCCCAACCGGACACTGAAGCTTTCTTT

size: -
J: TRBJ1-2
D: TRBD1
length: 17
V: TRBV27
CDR3: CASTRTGTGIANYGYTF
DNA: TGTGCCAGCACAAGGACCGGGACAGGAATAGCTAACTATGGCTACACCTTC

size: -
J: TRBJ2-7
D: -
length: 14
V: TRBV2
CDR3: CASGGVPDPYEQYF
DNA: TGTGCCAGCGGAGGGGTGCCTGACCCCTACGAGCAGTACTTC

size: -
J: TRBJ1-2
D: TRBD1
length: 14
V: TRBV27
CDR3: CASSPGQGWYGYTF
DNA: TGTGCCAGCAGTCCTGGACAGGGTTGGTATGGCTACACCTTC

size: -
J: TRBJ2-1
D: TRBD2
length: 14
V: TRBV7-9
CDR3: CASNDRDYNNEQFF
DNA: TGTGCCAGCAACGACCGGGACTATAACAATGAGCAGTTCTTC

size: -
J: TRBJ1-5
D: -
length: 18
V: TRBV19
CDR3: CASSPLPPQVFSNQPQHF
DNA: TGTGCCAGTAGCCCTCTCCCGCCCCAGGTTTTTAGCAATCAGCCCCAGCATTTT

size: -
J: TRBJ1-5
D: -
length: 12
V: TRBV19
CDR3: CASSPTQGPQHF
DNA: TGTGCCAGTAGCCCAACCCAGGGACCCCAGCATTTT

size: -
J: TRBJ1-1
D: -
length: 14
V: TRBV2
CDR3: CASSTEGSDTEAFF
DNA: TGTGCCAGCAGTACGGAGGGAAGCGACACTGAAGCTTTCTTT

size: -
J: TRBJ1-1
D: TRBD1
length: 15
V: TRBV10-3
CDR3: CAIRSTTGKSTEAFF
DNA: TGTGCCATCAGATCTACGACAGGGAAGAGCACTGAAGCTTTCTTT

size: once
J: TRBJ2-4
D: -
length: 12
V: TRBV15
CDR3: CATSREGNRWDF
DNA: TGTGCCACCAGCAGAGAAGGAAACAGGTGGGACTTC

size: -
J: TRBJ2-1
D: -
length: 15
V: TRBV30
CDR3: CAWSGGEVAYNEQFF
DNA: TGTGCCTGGAGTGGGGGGGAGGTAGCTTACAATGAGCAGTTCTTC

size: -
J: TRBJ2-7
D: TRBD2
length: 16
V: TRBV7-2
CDR3: CASSLVGLAGGFEQYF
DNA: TGTGCCAGCAGCTTAGTTGGACTAGCGGGAGGCTTCGAGCAGTACTTC

size: once
J: TRBJ2-1
D: TRBD1
length: 15
V: TRBV29-1
CDR3: CSVESGTGGFNEQFF
DNA: TGCAGTGTTGAAAGTGGGACAGGGGGCTTTAATGAGCAGTTCTTC

size: -
J: TRBJ1-3
D: -
length: 14
V: TRBV5-6
CDR3: CASSPQGNGNTIYF
DNA: TGTGCCAGCAGCCCTCAGGGGAACGGAAACACCATATATTTT

size: once
J: TRBJ1-1
D: -
length: 16
V: TRBV7-2
CDR3: CASSQAGGGRDTEAFF
DNA: TGTGCCAGCAGCCAAGCTGGGGGGGGGAGGGACACTGAAGCTTTCTTT

size: few
J: TRBJ1-6
D: -
length: 16
V: TRBV5-6
CDR3: CASTQVPATGNSPLHF
DNA: TGTGCCAGCACCCAGGTCCCCGCCACAGGGAATTCACCCCTCCACTTT

size: -
J: TRBJ2-5
D: TRBD2
length: 14
V: TRBV19
CDR3: CASSIMGEGETQYF
DNA: TGTGCCAGTAGTATAATGGGGGAGGGAGAGACCCAGTACTTC

size: -
J: TRBJ2-3
D: -
length: 15
V: TRBV27
CDR3: CASRPYTSQADTQYF
DNA: TGTGCCAGCAGGCCCTACACCTCTCAGGCAGATACGCAGTATTTT

size: -
J: TRBJ2-5
D: -
length: 12
V: TRBV6-6
CDR3: CATSRVEETQYF
DNA: TGTGCCACATCCCGGGTCGAAGAGACCCAGTACTTC

size: -
J: TRBJ1-1
D: -
length: 15
V: TRBV5-6
CDR3: CASSLGVRQNTEAFF
DNA: TGTGCCAGCAGCTTGGGCGTCAGACAGAACACTGAAGCTTTCTTT

size: -
J: TRBJ2-5
D: -
length: 14
V: TRBV5-1
CDR3: CASMDYGRQETQYF
DNA: TGCGCCAGCATGGACTACGGGCGCCAAGAGACCCAGTACTTC

size: -
J: TRBJ1-3
D: -
length: 17
V: TRBV5-1
CDR3: CASSLDPEVSSGNTIYF
DNA: TGCGCCAGCAGCTTGGACCCAGAGGTAAGTTCTGGAAACACCATATATTTT

size: -
J: TRBJ2-7
D: -
length: 14
V: TRBV4-1
CDR3: CASSQDRVSYEQYF
DNA: TGCGCCAGCAGCCAAGACAGGGTCTCCTACGAGCAGTACTTC

size: few
J: TRBJ2-7
D: -
length: 14
V: TRBV13
CDR3: CASSLGQSYTKQYF
DNA: TGTGCCAGCAGCTTAGGACAGAGTTATACGAAGCAGTACTTC

size: -
J: TRBJ2-7
D: -
length: 15
V: TRBV6-5
CDR3: CASALRQGLSYEQYF
DNA: TGTGCCAGCGCCCTACGACAGGGACTCTCCTACGAGCAGTACTTC

size: -
J: TRBJ2-7
D: TRBD1
length: 15
V: TRBV19
CDR3: CASSIVSGQHYEQYF
DNA: TGTGCCAGTAGTATAGTTTCGGGACAGCACTACGAGCAGTACTTC

size: -
J: TRBJ2-1
D: -
length: 17
V: TRBV4-1
CDR3: CASSANPQGVNINEQFF
DNA: TGCGCCAGCAGCGCCAATCCACAGGGAGTAAATATCAATGAGCAGTTCTTC

size: -
J: TRBJ2-7
D: TRBD2
length: 14
V: TRBV6-4
CDR3: CASSATSDSYEQYF
DNA: TGTGCCAGCAGTGCGACTAGCGACTCCTACGAGCAGTACTTC

size: -
J: TRBJ2-2
D: -
length: 15
V: TRBV5-1
CDR3: CASSLGGANTGELFF
DNA: TGCGCCAGCAGCTTGGGAGGAGCAAACACCGGGGAGCTGTTTTTT

size: -
J: TRBJ2-7
D: -
length: 12
V: TRBV6-4
CDR3: CASSASCYEQYF
DNA: TGTGCCAGCAGTGCCTCCTGCTACGAGCAGTACTTC

size: -
J: TRBJ2-7
D: -
length: 13
V: TRBV30
CDR3: CAWFRGSDYEQYF
DNA: TGTGCCTGGTTTCGGGGGAGTGACTACGAGCAGTACTTC

size: -
J: TRBJ1-5
D: -
length: 14
V: TRBV6-1
CDR3: CASLRTLSNQPQHF
DNA: TGTGCCAGCCTTAGGACACTTAGCAATCAGCCCCAGCATTTT

size: -
J: TRBJ1-1
D: -
length: 14
V: TRBV21-1
CDR3: CASSSYRGNTEAFF
DNA: TGTGCCAGCAGCTCCTACAGGGGGAACACTGAAGCTTTCTTT

size: -
J: TRBJ2-2
D: TRBD2
length: 18
V: TRBV9
CDR3: CASSGEWSSGGASGELFF
DNA: TGTGCCAGCAGCGGCGAATGGTCTAGCGGGGGGGCGTCCGGGGAGCTGTTTTTT

size: -
J: TRBJ2-7
D: TRBD2
length: 14
V: TRBV5-1
CDR3: CASNQGGRTYEQYF
DNA: TGCGCCAGCAATCAGGGAGGGAGGACCTACGAGCAGTACTTC

size: -
J: TRBJ2-7
D: -
length: 13
V: TRBV7-7
CDR3: CASSSAEGYEQYF
DNA: TGTGCCAGCAGCAGCGCGGAGGGTTACGAGCAGTACTTC

size: -
J: TRBJ1-2
D: TRBD1
length: 16
V: TRBV19
CDR3: CASSIRGGQGAEGYTF
DNA: TGTGCCAGTAGTATAAGAGGGGGACAGGGGGCGGAAGGCTACACCTTC

size: -
J: TRBJ2-5
D: -
length: 12
V: TRBV18
CDR3: CASSTSKETQYF
DNA: TGTGCCAGCTCAACATCAAAAGAGACCCAGTACTTC

size: few
J: TRBJ1-1
D: -
length: 12
V: TRBV6-1
CDR3: CASFVLNTEAFF
DNA: TGTGCCAGCTTCGTTCTGAACACTGAAGCTTTCTTT

size: -
J: TRBJ2-1
D: -
length: 14
V: TRBV2
CDR3: CASSATRGPDEQFF
DNA: TGTGCCAGCAGTGCGACTAGGGGTCCTGATGAGCAGTTCTTC

size: -
J: TRBJ1-1
D: TRBD1
length: 14
V: TRBV14
CDR3: CASSQETGATEAFF
DNA: TGTGCCAGCAGCCAAGAGACAGGGGCCACTGAAGCTTTCTTT

size: -
J: TRBJ2-1
D: TRBD2
length: 18
V: TRBV4-1
CDR3: CASSQEAVAGSSYNEQFF
DNA: TGCGCCAGCAGCCAAGAAGCAGTAGCGGGAAGCTCCTACAATGAGCAGTTCTTC

size: -
J: TRBJ1-1
D: TRBD1
length: 12
V: TRBV7-9
CDR3: CASGQGDTEAFF
DNA: TGTGCCAGCGGGCAGGGGGACACTGAAGCTTTCTTT